This T cell receptor beta chain is drawn from a study of blood T cell repertoires in COVID-19. Study-wide background: Samples of COVID-19 (acute and convalescent) were obtained from the United States, Italy and Spain. T cells, B-cell-depleted T cells, or PBMCs supplied cDNA or gDNA.

Germline values: CDR1 SNHLY, CDR2 FYNNEI. V shed 1 base and J shed 12 bases, with 7 bases lying between them. The CDR3 is 11 residues long. Study processing details: Amplified reference gene primers provided the basis for estimating nucleated cell counts. TCRdb's table, derived via immunoSEQ multiplex PCR, lists solely in-frame clones and lacks some. The DNA was the basis for D and trimming; V, J and clone size are from that table. The table shows 300,000 to 350,000 clones, with 70% to 90% occurring only once. Sequencing was done on a sample of PBMCs or T cells enriched from blood (not recorded which). The sequence came from a man aged 25 to 45 who had recovered from COVID-19. V usage is TRBV2 and J usage is TRBJ2-1; D remains ambiguous. The CDR3 DNA follows: TGTGCCAGCAGTGAAGTCGGTATGCAGTTCTTC. Translating gives CASSEVGMQFF.